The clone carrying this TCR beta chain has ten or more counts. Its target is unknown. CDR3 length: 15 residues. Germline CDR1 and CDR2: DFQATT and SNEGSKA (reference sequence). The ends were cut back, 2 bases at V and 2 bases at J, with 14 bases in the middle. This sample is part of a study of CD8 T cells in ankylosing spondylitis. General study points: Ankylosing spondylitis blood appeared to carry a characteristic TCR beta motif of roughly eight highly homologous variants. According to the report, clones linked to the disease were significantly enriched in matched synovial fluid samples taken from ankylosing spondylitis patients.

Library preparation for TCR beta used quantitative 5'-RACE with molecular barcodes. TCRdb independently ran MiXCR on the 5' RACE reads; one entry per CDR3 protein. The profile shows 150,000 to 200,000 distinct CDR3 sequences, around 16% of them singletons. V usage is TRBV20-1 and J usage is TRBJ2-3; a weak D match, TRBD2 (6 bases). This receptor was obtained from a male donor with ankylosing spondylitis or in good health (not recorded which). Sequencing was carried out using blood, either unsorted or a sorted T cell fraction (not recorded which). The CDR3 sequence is CSARPRRRDTDTQYF. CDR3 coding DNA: TGCAGTGCTAGACCCCGTCGGAGGGACACAGATACGCAGTATTTT.